Below are 20 T cell receptor beta chains sequenced from a single sample in a study of blood T cell repertoires in COVID-19. The assay was immunoSEQ multiplex PCR, and TCRdb's table has in-frame clones only and misses some. The sample lists tens of thousands of clones; about 85% were seen once. Sequenced input: peripheral blood. The source is an elderly man with acute or convalescent COVID-19.

This chain connects TRBV30 to TRBJ1-1; no definite D call. Trimming stripped 5 bases from V and 0 bases from J, with 4 bases between. CDR3 size: 11 residues. In germline, CDR1 is GTSNPN, CDR2 SVGIG (reference sequence). The CDR3, as DNA: TGTGCCTGGGCGATGAACACTGAAGCTTTCTTT. Translating it yields CAWAMNTEAFF.

The CDR3 loop reads CASSPQGEWTQYF. The CDR3 DNA follows: TGTGCCAGCAGCCCGCAGGGGGAATGGACCCAGTACTTC. The V and J genes are TRBV7-3 and TRBJ2-5; 7 nucleotides agree with TRBD1. CDR3 length: 13 residues. The J segment lost 7 bases and the V segment lost 5 bases, leaving 7 bases of the junction unmatched. Germline V CDR1 and CDR2: SGHTA, FQGTGA.

This chain uses TRBV2 with TRBJ1-2, with TRBD1 identical over 10 bases. The V gene end was trimmed by 2 bases and the J gene end by 7 bases; junction bases not matched to a gene: 7. CDR1 and CDR2 (germline): SNHLY, FYNNEI. There are 15 residues in the CDR3. CDR3 bases: TGTGCCAGCAGTGAACCGGGACAGGGGCCGTTTGGCTACACCTTC. It codes for CASSEPGQGPFGYTF.

The rearrangement joins TRBV5-6 to TRBJ2-7, with a possible D match to TRBD2 (6 bases). The CDR3 is 16 amino acids. Trimming cost V 1 base and J 0 bases, with 14 bases left between them. The germline gives CDR1 SGHDT, CDR2 YYEEEE. The CDR3 DNA reads TGTGCCAGCAGCTTGCGAGGGACTGGGAGCTCCTACGAGCAGTACTTC. It encodes CASSLRGTGSSYEQYF.

This chain connects TRBV7-6 to TRBJ2-1; possibly TRBD2 for D (5 bases). Deletions cut 6 bases from V and 6 bases from J, with 24 bases between. The germline gives CDR1 SGHVS, CDR2 FNYEAQ. The length of the CDR3 is 17 residues. CDR3: CASSLLSTGNKGNEQFF. The CDR3 nucleotides are TGTGCCAGCAGTCTTCTGTCGACGGGGAATAAGGGCAATGAGCAGTTCTTC.

The chain employs TRBV6-2 or TRBV6-3 and TRBJ2-1; TRBD2 matches 8 bases. The CDR3 runs 15 residues. CDR1 and CDR2 (germline): MNHEY, SVGEGT. The junction had 9 bases not matched to a gene; V was cut back by 4 bases and J by 7 bases. Written as DNA, the CDR3 is TGTGCCAGCAGTTCGTACGGACTAGCAAGTAATGAGCAGTTCTTC. Encoded protein: CASSSYGLASNEQFF.

The rearrangement uses TRBV11-2 and TRBJ2-7; D is unresolved. The CDR3 length is 15 residues. Germline V gives CDR1 SGHAT, CDR2 FQNNGV. V was shortened by 4 bases and J by 2 bases, with 15 bases between the two germline ends. CDR3 nucleotide sequence: TGTGCCAGCAGCTCCGAGCCCTTATCACCCTACGAGCAGTACTTC. It yields the protein CASSSEPLSPYEQYF.

This clone was observed once. V usage is TRBV7-9 and J usage is TRBJ2-3; 10 nucleotides match TRBD2. The CDR3 runs to 16 residues. V dropped 6 bases and J dropped 4; count of bases not matched to a gene: 10. Germline V gene data show CDR1 as SEHNR and CDR2 as FQNEAQ (reference sequence). Here the CDR3 DNA reads TGTGCCAGCAGGGGACGGACTAGCGGAACCGCAGATACGCAGTATTTT. Encoded protein: CASRGRTSGTADTQYF.

V usage is TRBV24-1 and J usage is TRBJ1-2; D is unclear. Germline CDR1 is KGHDR and CDR2 is SFDVKD. The CDR3 runs to 14 residues. The V end lost 5 bases, the J end lost 2 bases, and 11 bases lay between the germline ends. CDR3 sequence (DNA): TGTGCCACCAGTGGGCCCCGATCGAACTATGGCTACACCTTC. This encodes CATSGPRSNYGYTF.

This chain joins TRBV6-2 or TRBV6-3 and TRBJ2-1, with D perhaps matching TRBD2 (6 bases). CDR1 is MNHEY, CDR2 SVGEGT, per germline. The CDR3 runs 17 residues. The ends were cut back, 0 bases at V and 5 bases at J, with 17 bases in the middle. The CDR3 region is CASSYSTPGLTNNEQFF. In nucleotides, the CDR3 is TGTGCCAGCAGTTACTCGACCCCGGGACTCACTAACAATGAGCAGTTCTTC.

Note on this clone: One end of the junction is discordant with germline, which a read error may explain. The chain joins TRBV7-7 to TRBJ2-7; possible D gene TRBD1, 6 bases. The CDR3 is made up of 13 amino acids. CDR1 and CDR2 from the germline V gene are SSHAT and FNYEAQ (reference sequence). The chain's CDR3 is CASSFEDRREQYF. The CDR3, as DNA: TGTGCTAGCAGCTTCGAAGACAGGCGCGAGCAGTACTTC. The complete variable domain, with remaining parts taken from reference TRBV7-7 and TRBJ2-7, reads GAGVSQSPRYKVTKRGQDVTLRCDPISSHATLYWYQQALGQGPEFLTYFNYEAQPDKSGLPSDRFSAERPEGSISTLTIQRTEQRDSAMYRCASSFEDRREQYFGPGTRLTVT.

This rearrangement joins TRBV5-1 to TRBJ2-7; TRBD2 matches 10 bases. V shed 3 bases, J shed 0 bases, and the junction held 6 bases outside the gene matches. CDR1 and CDR2 from the germline V gene are SGHRS and YFSETQ. The CDR3 sequence is 16 residues long. The CDR3 sequence is CASSSPSGRDSYEQYF. In DNA, the CDR3 is TGCGCCAGCAGCTCTCCTAGCGGGAGAGACTCCTACGAGCAGTACTTC.

This chain links TRBV13 with TRBJ1-5; 7 positions agree with TRBD1. The CDR3 extends over 16 amino acids. Germline-derived CDR1 and CDR2 are PRHDT and FYEKMQ (reference sequence). The V gene end was trimmed by 4 bases and the J gene end by 1 base; junction bases not matched to a gene: 7. CDR3 coding DNA: TGTGCCAGCAGCTCAGGGGGAGGGCGAAGCAATCAGCCCCAGCATTTT. It is translated as CASSSGGGRSNQPQHF.

In this sample, this clone turned up once. In nucleotides, the CDR3 is TGTGCCAGCAGTTTTCGAGGGAGTGGACTAGCTGAAGAGACCCAGTACTTC. It is translated as CASSFRGSGLAEETQYF. The V gene is TRBV28, the J gene TRBJ2-5; 8 positions match TRBD2. After removal of 3 bases from V and 3 bases from J, the junction contained 12 bases not matched to a gene. Germline CDR1 reads MDHEN; CDR2 reads SYDVKM. The CDR3 consists of 17 residues.

This clone was seen just once. The J gene is TRBJ2-1, the V gene TRBV11-2; the match to TRBD2 covers 10 bases. Germline trimming cut 4 bases from V and 4 bases from J; bases unmatched to any gene: 13. The CDR3 covers 18 residues. The germline V gene has CDR1 SGHAT and CDR2 FQNNGV. The CDR3 region is CASSSRLAGSAGYNEQFF. CDR3 sequence (DNA): TGTGCCAGCAGCTCCCGACTAGCGGGTTCCGCGGGGTACAATGAGCAGTTCTTC.

V usage is TRBV27 and J usage is TRBJ1-1; 7 bases are shared with TRBD1. The CDR3 runs to 15 residues. Looked up from germline, CDR1 is MNHEY and CDR2 is SMNVEV (reference sequence). The junction had 4 bases not matched to a gene; V was cut back by 3 bases and J by 0 bases. The CDR3 DNA sequence: TGTGCCAGCAGTTTGCAGGGGGTCATGAACACTGAAGCTTTCTTT. This translates into CASSLQGVMNTEAFF.

CDR3: CASSLPGGGTDTQYF. The CDR3 region has the DNA TGCGCCAGCAGCCTCCCGGGGGGGGGCACAGATACGCAGTATTTT. The chain joins TRBV4-1 to TRBJ2-3; 8 bases map to TRBD2. The CDR3 contains 15 residues. In germline, CDR1 is MGHRA, CDR2 YSYEKL. V shed 4 bases and J 1 base; nucleotides not matched to a gene: 4.

The chain joins TRBV4-2 to TRBJ1-3, with a weak D call TRBD1 (6 bases). CDR1 LGHNA and CDR2 YNFKEQ come from the germline V gene. The CDR3 sequence is 18 residues long. V lost 0 bases to trimming and J lost 0 bases, with 15 bases between them. CDR3 DNA: TGTGCCAGCAGCCAAGAAATTAGGGGGGGCGTCTCTGGAAACACCATATATTTT. Translated: CASSQEIRGGVSGNTIYF.

The genes are TRBV6-4 and TRBJ1-1; a weak D match, TRBD1 (5 bases). Trimming took off 4 bases at V and 3 bases at J, with 15 bases between the two ends. There are 15 residues in the CDR3. Germline-derived CDR1 and CDR2 are MRHNA and SNTAGT. The CDR3 spells CASSVGSGGDTEAFF. The CDR3 DNA reads TGTGCCAGCAGTGTGGGAAGCGGGGGGGACACTGAAGCTTTCTTT.

This clone was observed a few times. The chain couples TRBV7-8 to TRBJ1-3; D gene unclear. The CDR3 covers 15 residues. V was clipped by 5 bases and J by 0 bases, with 11 bases between them. Germline assignment: CDR1 SGHVS and CDR2 FQNEAQ. CDR3 region: CASSDSGFSGNTIYF. CDR3 nucleotide sequence: TGTGCCAGCAGCGACTCTGGCTTCTCTGGAAACACCATATATTTT.